This T cell receptor beta chain originates from a study of identical twins. Study-level results: With monozygotic twins, out-of-frame TCR alpha sharing exceeded what models estimated.

The CDR3 extends over 12 amino acids. Deletions cut 5 bases from V and 9 bases from J, with 14 bases between. Germline V gene lookup returns CDR1 SEHNR and CDR2 FQNEAQ (reference sequence). Addition of a universal primer site occurred through template switching, and cDNA carried unique molecular identifiers. TCRdb reprocessed the 5' RACE reads with MiXCR, giving one entry per CDR3 protein. The table shows about 720,000 distinct CDR3 sequences, with 8% to 9% occurring only once. Regarding this clonotype: The target antigen is unknown.

The data were also submitted as part of a second study, on yellow fever vaccine responses in identical twins.

The source of this sequence is a woman aged 18-29 years in good health. This chain joins TRBV7-9 and TRBJ2-7; tentatively, D is TRBD1 (6 bases). Input material: PBMCs. The chain's CDR3 is CASSPIEGGQYF. CDR3 in DNA: TGTGCCAGCAGCCCGATCGAAGGGGGGCAGTACTTC. Based on the CDR3 plus reference TRBV7-9 and TRBJ2-7, the full variable domain is DTGVSQNPRHKITKRGQNVTFRCDPISEHNRLYWYRQTLGQGPEFLTYFQNEAQLEKSRLLSDRFSAERPKGSFSTLEIQRTEQGDSAMYLCASSPIEGGQYFGPGTRLTVT.